The rows below give T cell receptor beta chains drawn from one sample of a study of CXCR3-negative and CXCR3-positive naive CD8 T cells. TCRdb re-called the 5' RACE reads; one entry per CDR3 protein, DNA not given. The sample totals about 98,000 distinct CDR3 sequences; its top ten clones hold about 1.1%. Material for sequencing was naive CXCR3+ CD8+ T cells from blood. All receptors come from a human donor in good health. Some clones in this sample may be carry-over from other donors' samples. The CDR3 runs from the conserved cysteine through the conserved F or W. Each record gives: V gene, J gene, CDR3 protein.

>TRBV20-1|TRBJ1-2
CSAYPGTGKFHGYTF
>TRBV4-2|TRBJ2-5
CASSQDISGESETQYF
>TRBV7-9|TRBJ2-1
CASSGGTSGSSYNEQFF
>TRBV7-9|TRBJ1-1
CASRGQMNTEAFF
>TRBV5-6|TRBJ2-3
CASSATGQGVRTDTQYF
>TRBV12-3/TRBV12-4|TRBJ1-1
CASSLAAVADTEAFF
>TRBV12-5|TRBJ1-6
CASGLTSRDISPLHF
>TRBV12-3/TRBV12-4|TRBJ2-3
CASSLAVGTDTQYF
>TRBV29-1|TRBJ2-5
CSVEGERATQYF
>TRBV5-1|TRBJ2-2
CASSESRANTGELFF
>TRBV5-6|TRBJ2-2
CASSSYRGSGGTGELFF
>TRBV15|TRBJ2-3
CATSSTRDSVTDTQYF
>TRBV28|TRBJ2-2
CASSLGMTNTGELFF
>TRBV5-1|TRBJ2-2
CASSLRPSETGELFF
>TRBV4-3|TRBJ2-1
CASSQDPGGEQFF
>TRBV6-5|TRBJ2-3
CASAPGGSADTQYF
>TRBV28|TRBJ2-1
CASSDNNEQFF
>TRBV7-2|TRBJ2-3
CASSLGQGDTQYF
>TRBV27|TRBJ2-7
CASSPRGAGYEQYF
>TRBV7-9|TRBJ2-7
CASSLSGNEQYF
>TRBV7-3|TRBJ2-2
CASSFGDRYTGELFF
>TRBV25-1|TRBJ2-5
CASSEGRGPHQETQYF
>TRBV7-9|TRBJ2-2
CASSLGPLSQRRNTGELFF
>TRBV20-1|TRBJ2-7
CSATLAGREVGVQYF
>TRBV4-3|TRBJ2-2
CASSQDRQYTGELFF
>TRBV4-3|TRBJ1-1
CASSRELHRDTEAFF
>TRBV5-6|TRBJ2-3
CASSLDPGLAGITDTQYF
>TRBV6-5|TRBJ2-2
CASSYSVAGANTGELFF
>TRBV20-1|TRBJ2-4
CSVTGTASLRGNIQYF
>TRBV7-6|TRBJ2-5
CASSYQPGTQYF
>TRBV20-1|TRBJ2-1
CSASGTEHNEQFF
>TRBV6-5|TRBJ2-7
CASSYSLAGGYEQYF
>TRBV18|TRBJ1-4
CASSPALDGGTEKLFF
>TRBV4-1|TRBJ2-7
CASSPAGGDEQYF
>TRBV29-1|TRBJ2-7
CSVDYGTASYEQYF
>TRBV3-1|TRBJ2-7
CASSQKTSGRGEQYF
>TRBV29-1|TRBJ1-3
CSAQDGTLSGNTIYF
>TRBV7-9|TRBJ2-1
CASSPPETRSYNEQFF
>TRBV19|TRBJ1-2
CASSVGPSYGYTF
>TRBV6-2/TRBV6-3|TRBJ2-2
CASSYSLAGNTGELFF
>TRBV15|TRBJ1-1
CATSRSGQGVLLVDTEAFF
>TRBV28|TRBJ1-2
CASSLLRDRIINYGYTF
>TRBV29-1|TRBJ1-4
CSVPTGVDEKLFF
>TRBV9|TRBJ2-2
CASSGGGTGELFF
>TRBV27|TRBJ2-7
CASSPRTGEPYEQYF
>TRBV20-1|TRBJ2-7
CSAWDRTIPYEQYF
>TRBV14|TRBJ2-5
CASSQDKGSPSETQYF
>TRBV28|TRBJ2-1
CASSYSGGAGEQFF
>TRBV7-9|TRBJ2-3
CASSFEDTQYF
>TRBV11-2|TRBJ2-7
CASSSTSGGKVQYF
>TRBV7-9|TRBJ1-1
CASRLGTGRGAEAFF
>TRBV20-1|TRBJ2-7
CSAETSGTAYEQYF
>TRBV14|TRBJ2-7
CASSPTSGTTGEQYF